A single sample is the source of the 26 T cell receptor beta chains below, sequenced in a study of blood T cell repertoires in COVID-19. Sequencing used immunoSEQ multiplex PCR; TCRdb keeps in-frame clones, though not all of them. In the table there are about 140,000 clones, roughly 80% of which are singletons. The sample comprised peripheral blood. These receptors were collected from a woman aged 55 to 70 with acute or convalescent COVID-19.

The chain combines TRBV14 with TRBJ2-7; D gene ambiguous. Germline V gene lookup returns CDR1 SGHDN and CDR2 FVKESK. The CDR3 consists of 13 residues. V was clipped by 8 bases and J by 0 bases, with 11 bases between them. The CDR3 is CASGVHYSYEQYF. CDR3 bases: TGTGCCAGCGGAGTTCATTACTCCTACGAGCAGTACTTC.

This rearrangement joins TRBV5-1 to TRBJ2-5; possibly TRBD1 for D (6 bases). The CDR3 totals 15 residues. In germline, CDR1 is SGHRS, CDR2 YFSETQ. Trimming left V 0 bases short and J 5 bases short, with 14 bases between. The CDR3 region has the DNA TGCGCCAGCAGCTTGGGGCTTACAGGGATGGAGACCCAGTACTTC. This gives the protein CASSLGLTGMETQYF.

This rearrangement joins TRBV6-4 to TRBJ2-7, with 13 bases identical to TRBD2. Germline CDR1 and CDR2: MRHNA and SNTAGT. V shed 3 bases and J 6 bases; nucleotides not matched to a gene: 2. This CDR3 contains 14 residues. In nucleotides, the CDR3 is TGTGCCAGCAGTGAACTAGCGGGGGGGTCCGAGCAGTACTTC. It is translated as CASSELAGGSEQYF.

This chain links TRBV6-2 or TRBV6-3 with TRBJ1-2; perhaps TRBD1 as D (6 bases). Germline V gene sequence: CDR1 MNHEY, CDR2 SVGEGT. The CDR3 covers 13 residues. V dropped 2 bases and J dropped 8 bases, with 12 bases sitting between them. This chain's CDR3 is CASSYLRGKGYTF. The CDR3 DNA reads TGTGCCAGCAGTTACCTCAGGGGAAAGGGCTACACCTTC.

The V call is TRBV7-8, the J call TRBJ2-5, with D unclear. Trimming shortened V by 7 bases and J by 0 bases, and 15 bases separated the two germline ends. Germline CDR1 and CDR2: SGHVS and FQNEAQ. The CDR3 extends over 15 amino acids. CDR3 loop: CASIEGGINQETQYF. Here the CDR3 DNA reads TGTGCCAGCATCGAAGGCGGAATTAACCAAGAGACCCAGTACTTC.

The gene calls are TRBV18 and TRBJ1-3; 7 positions match TRBD1. Per germline, CDR1 KGHSH and CDR2 LQKENI. Trimming removed 0 bases from V and 4 bases from J; junction bases left unmatched: 0. The CDR3 length is 14 residues. The CDR3 region is CASSPPDRGNTIYF. CDR3 nucleotide sequence: TGTGCCAGCTCACCACCGGACAGGGGAAACACCATATATTTT.

The V gene is TRBV6-2 or TRBV6-3, the J gene TRBJ2-3; 7 bases agree with TRBD1. The V segment lost 5 bases and the J segment 4 bases; nucleotides outside the gene matches: 9. In germline, CDR1 is MNHEY, CDR2 SVGEGT. The CDR3 contains 15 residues. CDR3 residues: CASSLRQGGADTQYF. For the CDR3, the DNA is TGTGCCAGCAGTCTAAGACAGGGCGGCGCAGATACGCAGTATTTT.

The V call is TRBV7-2, the J call TRBJ2-7; TRBD1 might be the D (6 bases). The CDR3 loop spans 16 amino acids. V lost 1 base and J 1 base, leaving 14 bases between the germline ends. Germline V gene lookup returns CDR1 SGHTA and CDR2 FQGNSA. Here the CDR3 reads CASSLDRQDFSYEQYF. CDR3 nucleotides: TGTGCCAGCAGCTTAGATCGACAGGACTTTTCCTACGAGCAGTACTTC.

This chain links TRBV5-8 with TRBJ1-2; no clear D. Germline CDR1 reads SGHTS; CDR2 reads YDEGEE. Trimming left V 6 bases short and J 1 base short, with 16 bases between. This CDR3 contains 15 residues. The CDR3 coding sequence is TGTGCCAGCAACCCCGTCTTGGCTGATAACTATGGCTACACCTTC. Encoded protein: CASNPVLADNYGYTF. Full variable domain (rest looked up from reference TRBV5-8 and TRBJ1-2): EAGVTQSPTHLIKTRGQQATLRCSPISGHTSVYWYQQALGLGLQFLLWYDEGEERNRGNFPPRFSGRQFPNYSSELNVNALELEDSALYLCASNPVLADNYGYTFGSGTRLTVV.

This clone was observed a few times. The DNA of the CDR3 is TGTGCCAGCACTACCTTCCCTCCCGGTGGAGTAGCTTTCTTT. Translated: CASTTFPPGGVAFF. The gene calls are TRBV27 and TRBJ1-1; no definite D call. Trimming shortened V by 7 bases and J by 10 bases, and 22 bases separated the two germline ends. The CDR3 consists of 14 residues. Per germline, CDR1 MNHEY and CDR2 SMNVEV (reference sequence).

The V gene is TRBV15, the J gene TRBJ1-1; the D is unclear. This CDR3 has 16 residues. Germline CDR1 reads LNHNV; CDR2 reads YYDKDF (reference sequence). V lost 0 bases, J lost 6 bases, and 17 bases lay in between. The CDR3 loop reads CATSRDISARVAEAFF. CDR3 in DNA: TGTGCCACCAGCAGAGATATATCCGCCCGGGTTGCTGAAGCTTTCTTT.

The rearrangement joins TRBV29-1 to TRBJ2-1; no clear D. The CDR3 has 14 amino acids. V dropped 7 bases and J dropped 4 bases, with 17 bases sitting between them. Germline CDR1 reads SQVTM; CDR2 reads ANQGSEA. CDR3 sequence (DNA): TGCAGCGCCCTCCCTTGGAGTTCTTACAATGAGCAGTTCTTC. As protein: CSALPWSSYNEQFF.

The chain has TRBV30 and TRBJ1-3, with D possibly TRBD1 on 6 matching bases. V was cut by 5 bases and J by 4 bases, with 9 bases left in between. Germline V CDR1 and CDR2: GTSNPN, SVGIG (reference sequence). The CDR3 has 12 amino acids. CDR3 bases: TGTGCCTGGGACACAGGGGGAAACACCATATATTTT. It specifies CAWDTGGNTIYF.

V and J are TRBV3-1 (or the pseudogene TRBV3-2) and TRBJ1-1; tentative D call: TRBD1 (6 bases). V dropped 8 bases and J dropped 0 bases, with 16 bases sitting between them. Germline V gives CDR1 LGHDT, CDR2 YNNKEL (reference sequence). CDR3 length: 15 amino acids. Here the CDR3 reads CASGIWGQLNTEAFF. DNA of the CDR3: TGTGCCAGCGGAATATGGGGGCAATTGAACACTGAAGCTTTCTTT.

This chain links TRBV6-2 or TRBV6-3 with TRBJ1-2, with D perhaps matching TRBD1 (5 bases). CDR1 MNHEY and CDR2 SVGEGT come from the germline V gene. Between the trimmed V and J ends, which lost 2 bases and 8 bases, there was a span of 12 bases. The CDR3 loop spans 13 amino acids. CDR3 nucleotides: TGTGCCAGCAGTTACGCAGGGTTCGACGGCTACACCTTC. Translated, it gives CASSYAGFDGYTF.

The chain combines TRBV5-6 with TRBJ2-7; D not certain. Trimming shortened V by 4 bases and J by 6 bases, and 11 bases separated the two germline ends. CDR1 is SGHDT, CDR2 YYEEEE, per germline. The CDR3 spans 12 residues. The CDR3 protein is CASSPSLLEQYF. In DNA form, the CDR3 reads TGTGCCAGCAGCCCAAGCCTCCTCGAGCAGTACTTC.

The V and J genes are TRBV29-1 and TRBJ2-5, with 10 bases that match TRBD1. The J segment lost 13 bases and the V segment lost 4 bases, leaving 15 bases of the junction unmatched. The V gene's germline CDR1 is SQVTM and CDR2 ANQGSEA. The CDR3 runs to 14 residues. As DNA, the CDR3 is TGCAGCGTTGGAATAGGGGACAGGGGTCAGCGGGGGTACTTC. It translates to CSVGIGDRGQRGYF. Full variable domain (missing parts from reference TRBV29-1 and TRBJ2-5): SAVISQKPSRDICQRGTSLTIQCQVDSQVTMMFWYRQQPGQSLTLIATANQGSEATYESGFVIDKFPISRPNLTFSTLTVSNMSPEDSSIYLCSVGIGDRGQRGYFGPGTRLLVL.

This chain links TRBV15 with TRBJ1-3; TRBD1 is a possible D gene (6 bases). CDR3 size: 12 residues. Trimming removed 5 bases from V and 7 bases from J, with 9 bases in between. From germline, CDR1 is LNHNV and CDR2 YYDKDF (reference sequence). CDR3 DNA: TGTGCCACCAGCGATCAGGGGAACACCATATATTTT. Protein product: CATSDQGNTIYF. Supplemented by reference TRBV15 and TRBJ1-3, the full variable domain reads DAMVIQNPRYQVTQFGKPVTLSCSQTLNHNVMYWYQQKSSQAPKLLFHYYDKDFNNEADTPDNFQSRRPNTSFCFLDIRSPGLGDTAMYLCATSDQGNTIYFGEGSWLTVV.

This chain uses TRBV20-1 with TRBJ2-7; maybe TRBD2 (5 bases). The CDR3 length is 13 residues. Germline V CDR1 and CDR2: DFQATT, SNEGSKA (reference sequence). Deletions cut 3 bases from V and 6 bases from J, with 15 bases between. In nucleotides, the CDR3 is TGCAGTGCTAGTCGCGGGCTAGCTCCCGAGCAGTACTTC. It encodes CSASRGLAPEQYF.

This rearrangement joins TRBV5-1 to TRBJ2-7, with D tentatively TRBD2 (5 bases). Trimming removed 4 bases at V and 0 bases at J, with 14 bases between. Germline V gives CDR1 SGHRS, CDR2 YFSETQ. CDR3 length: 15 residues. CDR3 residues: CASSPSLGSSYEQYF. In DNA, the CDR3 is TGCGCCAGCAGCCCATCCTTGGGGAGCTCCTACGAGCAGTACTTC.

This rearrangement joins TRBV6-2 or TRBV6-3 to TRBJ1-4, with D unresolved. The CDR3 is made up of 15 amino acids. CDR1 MNHEY and CDR2 SVGEGT come from the germline V gene. The V gene lost 5 bases and the J gene lost 7 bases, with 17 bases spanning the gap. This CDR3 is CASSATAGRVEKLFF. The DNA for the CDR3 is TGTGCCAGCAGTGCGACGGCGGGGAGAGTTGAAAAACTGTTTTTT.

V gene TRBV9 combines with J gene TRBJ1-2; tentatively, D is TRBD1 (6 bases). CDR1 SGDLS and CDR2 YYNGEE come from the germline V gene. Trimming left V 4 bases short and J 4 bases short, with 17 bases between. This CDR3 is 15 amino acids long. CDR3 residues: CASSPRDNVRYGYTF. The CDR3 nucleotides are TGTGCCAGCAGCCCCCGGGACAACGTGCGCTATGGCTACACCTTC.

V is TRBV4-1 and J is TRBJ1-5; D unresolved. CDR3 length equals 13 residues. V lost 4 bases to trimming and J lost 5 bases, with 9 bases between them. Germline CDR1 reads MGHRA; CDR2 reads YSYEKL. CDR3 region: CASSPRLDQPQHF. Here the CDR3 DNA reads TGCGCCAGCAGCCCTCGGTTGGATCAGCCCCAGCATTTT.

The chain has TRBV7-9 and TRBJ2-5; possibly TRBD1 for D (5 bases). Per the germline V gene, CDR1 is SEHNR and CDR2 is FQNEAQ (reference sequence). This CDR3 contains 13 residues. Trimming left V 3 bases short and J 5 bases short, with 10 bases between. Here the CDR3 reads CASSLTVTETQYF. In DNA form, the CDR3 reads TGTGCCAGCAGCTTGACAGTGACGGAGACCCAGTACTTC.

This rearrangement joins TRBV29-1 to TRBJ2-7, with TRBD1 identical over 9 bases. From germline, CDR1 is SQVTM and CDR2 ANQGSEA. The junction had 13 bases not matched to a gene; V was cut back by 7 bases and J by 0 bases. The CDR3 sequence is 16 residues long. The CDR3 DNA sequence: TGCAGCGCGAGGAGGGGGGGGACAGGGATCTCCTACGAGCAGTACTTC. Amino acids: CSARRGGTGISYEQYF.

The V call is TRBV7-8, the J call TRBJ1-3, with D unclear. The CDR3 is 13 residues long. Trimming shortened V by 1 base and J by 4 bases, and 5 bases separated the two germline ends. CDR1 SGHVS and CDR2 FQNEAQ come from the germline V gene. CDR3 protein: CASSLGIGNTIYF. CDR3 sequence (DNA): TGTGCCAGCAGCTTAGGTATAGGAAACACCATATATTTT.